This T cell receptor beta chain was retrieved from a study of blood T cell repertoires in COVID-19. Study summary: Acute-phase and convalescent COVID-19 samples originated in the United States, Italy and Spain. T cells, B-cell-depleted T cells, or PBMCs provided the cDNA or gDNA that served as material.

CDR1 is MNHEY and CDR2 is SVGAGI in the germline V gene. CDR3 size: 14 residues. The V and J ends lost 7 bases and 7 bases, in that order; junction bases with no gene match: 13. Source study methods: Reference gene primers were amplified, and this amplification served to estimate nucleated cell counts. Method: immunoSEQ multiplex PCR; TCRdb's copy keeps in-frame clones and lacks some. V and J calls and clone size come straight from that table; D and trimming were deduced from the DNA. Of 350,000 or so clones in the sample, about 90% were seen once. V is TRBV6-5 and J is TRBJ2-7, with TRBD1 matching over 7 bases. The origin of this receptor is a man aged 18 to 30 with active or convalescent COVID-19. The sample comprised peripheral blood. CDR3 amino acids: CASTRGTVPEEQYF. The CDR3 DNA sequence: TGTGCCAGCACTAGGGGGACAGTCCCCGAGGAGCAGTACTTC.